This paragraph covers one TCR beta chain sequence. Source study methods: Scientists estimated how many nucleated cells there were by amplifying reference gene primers. Here immunoSEQ multiplex PCR was the method, and the copy in TCRdb shows in-frame clones only, minus some. V, J and clone size were drawn from that table, and D and trimming were deduced from the DNA. The table has more than 250,000 clones, about 90% seen once. This sample is drawn from a study of blood T cell repertoires in COVID-19. Study context: Whether acute or convalescent, the COVID-19 samples came from the United States, Italy and Spain. T cells, B-cell-depleted T cells, or PBMCs provided the cDNA or gDNA that served as material.

This receptor was identified in a woman aged 25 to 45 who had recovered from COVID-19. Sequencing was performed on peripheral blood.

This CDR3 is CASREGWGMGTEAFF. In DNA, the CDR3 is TGTGCCAGCAGGGAGGGGTGGGGGATGGGCACTGAAGCTTTCTTT. The chain has TRBV6-5 and TRBJ1-1, with a weak D call TRBD1 (5 bases). Germline V gene sequence: CDR1 MNHEY, CDR2 SVGAGI. The CDR3 consists of 15 residues. The V gene lost 6 bases and the J gene lost 4 bases, with 18 bases spanning the gap.